A single sample is the source of the 4 T cell receptor beta chains below, sequenced in a study of cytomegalovirus exposure and HLA in healthy donors. PCR used 60 Vbeta primers and 13 Jbeta primers. The table came from immunoSEQ multiplex PCR; TCRdb's copy has only in-frame clones and leaves some out. The sample has over 100,000 clones, approximately 70% seen once. Sequenced material: PBMCs. The receptors shown here come from a woman aged 25 to 39 in good health and CMV-seronegative.

This chain uses TRBV21-1 with TRBJ1-1; the table gives TRBD1 as D, unverified against the DNA. TRBV21-1 represents a pseudogene. CDR3 length equals 13 residues. CDR3 sequence (DNA): TGTGCCAGCAGCAAAGACGAAGGGGAAAAAGCTTTCTTT. Translation: CASSKDEGEKAFF.

The chain combines TRBV6-5 with TRBJ2-4; 7 nucleotides agree with TRBD2. The length of the CDR3 is 15 residues. CDR1 is MNHEY, CDR2 SVGAGI, per germline. After removal of 6 bases from V and 0 bases from J, the junction contained 5 bases not matched to a gene. The CDR3 sequence: CASRGDYLAKNIQYF. The CDR3 nucleotides read TGTGCCAGCAGGGGGGACTATCTAGCCAAAAACATTCAGTACTTC.

V is TRBV28 and J is TRBJ2-7; D might be TRBD1 (5 bases). The CDR3 consists of 13 residues. The V gene lost 6 bases and the J gene lost 6 bases, with 15 bases spanning the gap. In germline, CDR1 is MDHEN, CDR2 SYDVKM. The CDR3 reads CASSGHTQGEQYF. The CDR3 bases are TGTGCCAGCAGCGGGCATACGCAGGGCGAGCAGTACTTC.

The rearrangement joins TRBV7-9 to TRBJ1-1; no definite D call. V gave up 5 bases and J gave up 4 bases, with 17 bases separating them. CDR3 length equals 15 residues. Germline V gives CDR1 SEHNR, CDR2 FQNEAQ (reference sequence). Here the CDR3 reads CASSDDKTRRTEAFF. For the CDR3, the DNA is TGTGCCAGCAGCGATGACAAAACCAGGCGCACTGAAGCTTTCTTT.